This record covers a single T cell receptor beta chain. Only in-frame clones appear in the TCRdb table, and some are missing; sequencing was by immunoSEQ multiplex PCR. The sample has 450,000 to 650,000 clones; around three quarters are singletons. These data come from a study of shared clonotypes between healthy human individuals. The CDR3 has 15 amino acids. Deletions cut 2 bases from V and 8 bases from J, with 18 bases between. CDR1 is GTSNPN, CDR2 SVGIG, per germline (reference sequence). Healthy and HIV-negative, the adult donors had no recent acute infections or vaccinations. Every donor was a Caucasian adult from Nashville, Tennessee.

The sequenced sample was PBMCs. The gene calls are TRBV30 and TRBJ1-4, with D uncertain. The sequence was collected from a woman in her 40s in good health. Some clones in this sample may be carry-over from other donors' samples. The CDR3 loop reads CAWSPFEGWGEKLFF. CDR3 DNA sequence: TGTGCCTGGAGTCCCTTCGAAGGTTGGGGAGAAAAACTGTTTTTT.